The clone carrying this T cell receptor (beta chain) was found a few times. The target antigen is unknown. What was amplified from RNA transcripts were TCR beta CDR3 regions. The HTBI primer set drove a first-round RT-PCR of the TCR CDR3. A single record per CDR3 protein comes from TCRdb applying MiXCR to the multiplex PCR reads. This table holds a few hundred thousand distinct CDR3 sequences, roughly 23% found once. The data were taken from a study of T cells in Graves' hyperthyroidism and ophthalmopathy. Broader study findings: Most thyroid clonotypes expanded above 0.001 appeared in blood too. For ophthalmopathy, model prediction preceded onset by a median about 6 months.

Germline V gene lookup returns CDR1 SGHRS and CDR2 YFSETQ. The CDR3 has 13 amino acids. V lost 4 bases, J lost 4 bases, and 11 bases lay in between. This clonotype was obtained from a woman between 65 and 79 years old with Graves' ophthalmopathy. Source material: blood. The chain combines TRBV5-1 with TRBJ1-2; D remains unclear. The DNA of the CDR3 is TGCGCCAGCAGCCCGGACGGAACCTATGGCTACACCTTC. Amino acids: CASSPDGTYGYTF.